This T cell receptor beta chain derives from a study of shared clonotypes between healthy human individuals. For unsorted PBMC, around 270 ng DNA per replicate equaled about 30,000 T cell genomes. Ten immunoSEQ deep assay plates were used to sequence the DNA of unsorted PBMCs. The repertoire was sequenced with immunoSEQ multiplex PCR; TCRdb's copy has only in-frame clones and lacks some. The data show around 450,000 clones, with about 76% seen just once and around 14% held by the top ten. Turning to this clone: What it recognizes is unknown.

Study observations and caveats: An effect of sequencing depth on clonotype sharing among donors was expected.

Roughly 89 million PBMCs served as the genomic DNA source for unsorted samples. This clonotype was sampled from a woman between 40 and 55 years old in good health. Some clones in this sample may be carry-over from other donors' samples. Sequenced input: PBMCs.

Written as DNA, the CDR3 is TGTGCCAGCTCACCAAACAGGGGGCAAGAGACCCAGTACTTC. Its protein product is CASSPNRGQETQYF. The rearrangement links TRBV18 to TRBJ2-5, with 8 bases that match TRBD1. The germline V gene encodes CDR1 KGHSH and CDR2 LQKENI. The CDR3 runs 14 residues. Trimming took 2 bases from V and 2 from J; bases not matched to a gene: 1.